This is a list of T cell receptor beta chains from one sample in a study of shared clonotypes between healthy human individuals. TCRdb's copy holds only in-frame clones and misses some; the assay was immunoSEQ multiplex PCR. The data hold roughly 2,500,000 clones, with under 95% observed a single time. Input material: naive CD4+ T cells from PBMCs. These TCRs come from a young man in good health. Some clones in this sample may be carry-over from other donors' samples. Each CDR3 is given with its conserved first and last residue. The D gene is left open where the match is weak.

V gene	J gene	D gene	CDR3 protein	CDR3 DNA
TRBV28	TRBJ1-2	TRBD1	CASSFQNLGQGAYGYTF	TGTGCCAGCAGTTTCCAGAACCTGGGACAGGGGGCCTATGGCTACACCTTC
TRBV7-2	TRBJ2-1	TRBD2	CASSLTSGGEQFF	TGTGCCAGCAGCTTAACTAGCGGGGGAGAGCAGTTCTTC
TRBV5-6	TRBJ2-3	.	CASSLEHTQYF	TGTGCCAGCAGCTTGGAACATACGCAGTATTTT
TRBV5-1	TRBJ2-3	.	CASSSPPGRTNTDTQYF	TGCGCCAGCAGCTCCCCGCCTGGGCGAACCAACACAGATACGCAGTATTTT
TRBV28	TRBJ1-6	TRBD1	CASSPDRGWNSPLHF	TGTGCCAGCTCACCCGACAGGGGGTGGAATTCACCCCTCCACTTT
TRBV6-6	TRBJ1-4	.	CASGRGGEKLFF	TGTGCCAGCGGGCGGGGGGGAGAAAAACTGTTTTTT
TRBV6-5	TRBJ2-1	.	CASHLSGAPLTEQFF	TGTGCCAGCCACCTGTCGGGGGCTCCGCTGACGGAGCAGTTCTTC
TRBV11-2	TRBJ2-7	.	CASSSESMVQYF	TGTGCCAGCAGCTCCGAGTCTATGGTGCAGTACTTC
TRBV28	TRBJ1-2	.	CATNLQGAQYGYTF	TGTGCCACCAATTTACAGGGAGCCCAATATGGCTACACCTTC
TRBV5-6	TRBJ2-3	TRBD2	CASSFFHGTSGRTDTQYF	TGTGCCAGCAGCTTTTTTCACGGGACTAGCGGGAGGACAGATACGCAGTATTTT